The 29 T cell receptor beta chains reported below all come from one sample, sequenced in a study of blood T cell repertoires in COVID-19. This table comes from immunoSEQ multiplex PCR, and its TCRdb copy is limited to in-frame clones, with some not included. The table includes some 400,000 clones, more than 75% detected once. The sequenced sample consisted of peripheral blood. The receptors come from a human donor with acute or convalescent COVID-19. The donor label of this sample is uncertain.

This clone was found a few times. This rearrangement joins TRBV10-1 to TRBJ1-2; D gene unclear. From germline, CDR1 is WNHNN and CDR2 SYGVQD (reference sequence). This CDR3 is 14 amino acids long. Trimming stripped 11 bases from V and 4 bases from J, with 20 bases between. The CDR3: CASHSAGPCYGYTF. The CDR3 bases are TGCGCCTCTCACAGCGCGGGTCCGTGCTATGGCTACACCTTC.

As to this clone: Additional DNA sequences in this sample encode the identical CDR3. This sequence joins TRBV29-1 and TRBJ1-1, with a weak D call TRBD1 (5 bases). Germline values: CDR1 SQVTM, CDR2 ANQGSEA. Trimming shortened V by 4 bases and J by 1 base, and 10 bases separated the two germline ends. The CDR3 runs 13 residues. The CDR3 protein is CSVGWGPNTEAFF. The CDR3, as DNA: TGCAGCGTTGGATGGGGCCCGAACACTGAAGCTTTCTTT. The full variable domain, rest sourced from reference TRBV29-1 and TRBJ1-1, is SAVISQKPSRDICQRGTSLTIQCQVDSQVTMMFWYRQQPGQSLTLIATANQGSEATYESGFVIDKFPISRPNLTFSTLTVSNMSPEDSSIYLCSVGWGPNTEAFFGQGTRLTVV.

J is TRBJ1-4 and V is TRBV25-1; D is unclear. The CDR3 runs 15 residues. Germline values: CDR1 MGHDK, CDR2 SYGVNS. Trimming left V 1 base short and J 0 bases short, with 6 bases between. This chain's CDR3 is CASSEFQTTNEKLFF. The CDR3 nucleotides are TGTGCCAGCAGTGAATTTCAGACAACTAATGAAAAACTGTTTTTT.

The chain carries TRBV19 and TRBJ1-2; 11 nucleotides agree with TRBD1. Germline lookup yields CDR1 LNHDA and CDR2 SQIVND (reference sequence). Trimming took 4 bases from V and 7 from J; bases not matched to a gene: 14. The CDR3 runs 17 residues. The CDR3 reads CASSKESSGQGARGYTF. The DNA of the CDR3 is TGTGCCAGTAGTAAAGAGAGCAGCGGACAGGGGGCGCGTGGCTACACCTTC. Combining the CDR3 with reference TRBV19 and TRBJ1-2 gives the whole variable domain DGGITQSPKYLFRKEGQNVTLSCEQNLNHDAMYWYRQDPGQGLRLIYYSQIVNDFQKGDIAEGYSVSREKKESFPLTVTSAQKNPTAFYLCASSKESSGQGARGYTFGSGTRLTVV.

This chain connects TRBV2 to TRBJ2-7; 7 bases match TRBD2. The germline V gene has CDR1 SNHLY and CDR2 FYNNEI. J gave up 2 bases and V 6 bases, and 13 bases lay outside the gene matches. The CDR3 covers 16 residues. The CDR3 DNA sequence: TGTGCCAGCAGATGGGGCGGTCTAGCGGCGGCCTACGAGCAGTACTTC. It is translated as CASRWGGLAAAYEQYF.

The chain joins TRBV4-2 to TRBJ1-1; D is perhaps TRBD1 (5 bases). This CDR3 has 14 amino acids. V lost 1 base, J lost 5 bases, and 11 bases lay in between. Germline CDR1 reads LGHNA; CDR2 reads YNFKEQ. The CDR3 DNA is TGTGCCAGCAGCCAAGCAAGGGGAGGGACTGAAGCTTTCTTT. It encodes CASSQARGGTEAFF.

The rearrangement joins TRBV10-3 to TRBJ2-7; 11 nucleotides align to TRBD2. Unmatched junction bases numbered 9, after V lost 2 bases and J lost 9 bases. This CDR3 is 15 amino acids long. Germline V gene lookup returns CDR1 ENHRY and CDR2 SYGVKD. CDR3 DNA sequence: TGTGCCATCAGTGAGAACACTAGCGGGAGTAGAGGGCAGTACTTC. It specifies CAISENTSGSRGQYF.

The CDR3 sequence: CASSSLRGGGETQYF. The CDR3 DNA sequence: TGTGCCAGTAGTAGCCTGCGCGGGGGGGGAGAGACCCAGTACTTC. The V gene is TRBV19, the J gene TRBJ2-5; 9 bases line up with TRBD2. The CDR3 spans 15 residues. Losses at the gene ends were 4 bases for V and 4 bases for J; bases not matched to a gene: 7. The germline V gene encodes CDR1 LNHDA and CDR2 SQIVND (reference sequence).

This clone was observed once. CDR3 DNA sequence: TGTGCCAGCAGCTGGGACTCAATACTCAACACCGGGGAGCTGTTTTTT. Translation: CASSWDSILNTGELFF. The chain uses TRBV7-9 and TRBJ2-2; TRBD2 might be the D (6 bases). The CDR3 contains 16 residues. Germline CDR1 and CDR2: SEHNR and FQNEAQ (reference sequence). V was clipped by 4 bases and J by 2 bases, with 14 bases between them.

The chain recombines TRBV28 with TRBJ1-1, with D possibly being TRBD1 (6 bases). The germline V and J ends were trimmed by 4 bases and 4 bases, with 13 bases remaining between them. Germline values: CDR1 MDHEN, CDR2 SYDVKM. CDR3 length: 14 residues. The DNA of the CDR3 is TGTGCCAGCAGTTCATACAGGGAGAGCACTGAAGCTTTCTTT. This codes for CASSSYRESTEAFF.

The chain couples TRBV6-2 or TRBV6-3 to TRBJ2-7, with D maybe TRBD2 (7 bases). This CDR3 contains 16 residues. The ends were cut back, 5 bases at V and 2 bases at J, with 19 bases in the middle. In germline, CDR1 is MNHEY, CDR2 SVGEGT. This chain's CDR3 is CASSHEGGGPTYEQYF. The CDR3 region has the DNA TGTGCCAGCAGTCACGAGGGGGGGGGCCCGACCTACGAGCAGTACTTC.

This clone was recorded many times. This chain joins TRBV29-1 and TRBJ2-7, with 9 bases matching TRBD1. With V trimmed by 7 bases and J by 9 bases, 19 bases remained unmatched. CDR1 SQVTM and CDR2 ANQGSEA come from the germline V gene. The CDR3 totals 15 residues. CDR3 in DNA: TGCAGCGGCCTGATCGGGACAGGGCAATTACGAGCGCAGTACTTC. Protein: CSGLIGTGQLRAQYF.

The chain carries TRBV5-4 and TRBJ1-4; the D is unclear. Between the trimmed V and J ends, which lost 4 bases and 4 bases, there was a span of 2 bases. CDR1 SGHNT and CDR2 YYREEE come from the germline V gene (reference sequence). The CDR3 sequence is 11 residues long. This CDR3 reads CASSLNEKLFF. CDR3 nucleotides: TGTGCCAGCAGCCTTAATGAAAAACTGTTTTTT.

In nucleotides, the CDR3 is TGTGCCACCAGTGCGTATCGTCAGCCCCAGCATTTT. As protein: CATSAYRQPQHF. The chain employs TRBV24-1 and TRBJ1-5; no firm D call. The CDR3 covers 12 residues. From germline, CDR1 is KGHDR and CDR2 SFDVKD. Trimming pared 5 bases from V and 6 bases from J, leaving 7 bases between.

The rearrangement links TRBV28 to TRBJ1-2, with D perhaps TRBD1 (6 bases). This CDR3 region has 16 residues. V was cut by 6 bases and J by 7 bases, with 24 bases left in between. Germline loops: CDR1 MDHEN, CDR2 SYDVKM. CDR3 amino acids: CASSGGRFWGSFGYTF. CDR3 DNA sequence: TGTGCCAGCAGCGGGGGGCGTTTCTGGGGTTCATTTGGCTACACCTTC.

J is TRBJ2-1 and V is TRBV14, with 10 bases identical to TRBD2. Germline CDR1 SGHDN, CDR2 FVKESK. V trimming: 1 base; J trimming: 12 bases; junction bases outside the gene matches: 3. This CDR3 contains 13 residues. The CDR3: CASSQVLAGWQFF. The DNA for the CDR3 is TGTGCCAGCAGCCAAGTACTAGCGGGGTGGCAGTTCTTC.

This sequence joins TRBV19 and TRBJ1-4; no firm D call. The CDR3 is 14 amino acids. Germline CDR1 and CDR2: LNHDA and SQIVND (reference sequence). The V end lost 8 bases, the J end lost 0 bases, and 10 bases lay between the germline ends. In DNA, the CDR3 is TGTGCCAGTCGTGAGGGCGCAACTAATGAAAAACTGTTTTTT. This translates into CASREGATNEKLFF.

V and J are TRBV15 and TRBJ1-1, with 12 bases fitting TRBD1. Per germline, CDR1 LNHNV and CDR2 YYDKDF (reference sequence). J lost 8 bases, V lost 3 bases, and 10 bases had no gene match. The CDR3 has 16 residues. CDR3 residues: CATSRLRGQGAGEAFF. CDR3 nucleotides: TGTGCCACCAGCAGGCTTAGGGGACAGGGGGCTGGGGAAGCTTTCTTT. The full variable domain, rest sourced from reference TRBV15 and TRBJ1-1, is DAMVIQNPRYQVTQFGKPVTLSCSQTLNHNVMYWYQQKSSQAPKLLFHYYDKDFNNEADTPDNFQSRRPNTSFCFLDIRSPGLGDTAMYLCATSRLRGQGAGEAFFGQGTRLTVV.

The chain is built from TRBV7-9 and TRBJ2-3, with D tentatively TRBD2 (6 bases). The CDR3 runs to 16 residues. CDR1 is SEHNR, CDR2 FQNEAQ, per germline (reference sequence). V was pared by 2 bases and J by 1 base, with 13 bases between. CDR3 sequence: CASSLWFAGRTDTQYF. DNA for the CDR3: TGTGCCAGCAGCTTATGGTTCGCGGGGCGCACAGATACGCAGTATTTT.

The chain links TRBV3-1 (or the pseudogene TRBV3-2) to TRBJ1-5, with 11 bases identical to TRBD1. V was clipped by 5 bases and J by 2 bases; unmatched bases: 5. From germline, CDR1 is LGHDT and CDR2 YNNKEL (reference sequence). The CDR3 runs to 16 residues. The CDR3 coding sequence is TGTGCCAGCAGCGCGAGGGGACAGGGGGGCAATCAGCCCCAGCATTTT. Translating gives CASSARGQGGNQPQHF.

This chain uses TRBV5-1 with TRBJ1-1, with D possibly matching TRBD1 (6 bases). The germline V and J ends were trimmed by 2 bases and 0 bases, with 26 bases remaining between them. Germline V gene sequence: CDR1 SGHRS, CDR2 YFSETQ. The CDR3 runs 20 residues. The CDR3 DNA sequence: TGCGCCAGCAGCTTCGCCCGATCTGGACAGTTGAGCCTCATGAACACTGAAGCTTTCTTT. Its translation is CASSFARSGQLSLMNTEAFF.

This clone has more than one count but fewer than ten. The V and J genes are TRBV7-9 and TRBJ1-1; TRBD1 matches 8 bases. Germline V gene data show CDR1 as SEHNR and CDR2 as FQNEAQ (reference sequence). The CDR3 sequence is 13 residues long. The V gene end was trimmed by 11 bases and the J gene end by 1 base; junction bases not matched to a gene: 6. The CDR3 loop reads CAGSGGANTEAFF. The CDR3 DNA sequence: TGTGCCGGATCAGGGGGCGCGAACACTGAAGCTTTCTTT.

Here the CDR3 DNA reads TGCGCCAGCAAGGGGGGCAGGGGGAAAGATACGCAGTATTTT. Its protein product is CASKGGRGKDTQYF. The chain carries TRBV5-1 and TRBJ2-3, with D perhaps TRBD1 (7 bases). The germline gives CDR1 SGHRS, CDR2 YFSETQ. With 6 bases removed from V and 5 bases from J, the gap between germline ends came to 16 bases. The length of the CDR3 is 14 residues. Using reference TRBV5-1 and TRBJ2-3 for the parts outside the CDR3, the full variable domain is KAGVTQTPRYLIKTRGQQVTLSCSPISGHRSVSWYQQTPGQGLQFLFEYFSETQRNKGNFPGRFSGRQFSNSRSEMNVSTLELGDSALYLCASKGGRGKDTQYFGPGTRLTVL.

This clone was counted a few times. The chain joins TRBV19 to TRBJ1-1; 9 bases are shared with TRBD1. Trimming removed 7 bases from V and 4 bases from J; junction bases left unmatched: 7. Germline V gene data show CDR1 as LNHDA and CDR2 as SQIVND (reference sequence). CDR3 length: 14 residues. CDR3 in DNA: TGTGCCAGTACGAGGACAGGGGCTGCCACTGAAGCTTTCTTT. It encodes CASTRTGAATEAFF.

The gene calls are TRBV6-5 and TRBJ1-2; TRBD1 matches at 10 bases. The trim removed 4 bases at V and 3 bases at J, leaving 5 bases unmatched. In germline, CDR1 is MNHEY, CDR2 SVGAGI. The CDR3 spans 15 residues. The CDR3 DNA is TGTGCCAGCAGTTGGACAGGGGGGGTCGACTATGGCTACACCTTC. It encodes CASSWTGGVDYGYTF.

The rearrangement joins TRBV10-3 to TRBJ1-2; D not certain. There are 13 residues in the CDR3. From germline, CDR1 is ENHRY and CDR2 SYGVKD. V lost 6 bases and J lost 5, with 13 bases in between. The CDR3 reads CAIREPLGYGYTF. In DNA, the CDR3 is TGTGCCATCAGGGAACCCCTAGGTTATGGCTACACCTTC.

The chain carries TRBV11-2 and TRBJ1-2, with a possible D match to TRBD1 (5 bases). The V gene lost 5 bases and the J gene lost 4 bases, with 14 bases spanning the gap. Germline V gene lookup returns CDR1 SGHAT and CDR2 FQNNGV. The length of the CDR3 is 14 residues. The CDR3 protein is CASSTGGDSYGYTF. CDR3 bases: TGTGCCAGCAGCACTGGGGGGGATAGCTATGGCTACACCTTC.

CDR3 coding DNA: TGTGCCAGCAGCGTAGGCGGCAGGGGGCTGCACAATGAGCAGTTCTTC. Translating it yields CASSVGGRGLHNEQFF. The chain has TRBV9 and TRBJ2-1, with 8 positions matching TRBD1. Germline V CDR1 and CDR2: SGDLS, YYNGEE. Trimming cost V 0 bases and J 5 bases; bases outside gene matches: 7. The CDR3 sequence is 16 residues long.

V gene TRBV10-3 combines with J gene TRBJ2-2, with 10 bases lining up with TRBD2. Losses at the gene ends were 5 bases for V and 4 bases for J; bases not matched to a gene: 4. The CDR3 consists of 15 residues. In germline, CDR1 is ENHRY, CDR2 SYGVKD. The CDR3 coding sequence is TGTGCCATCAGTAGCGGGGGGGCCCTCACCGGGGAGCTGTTTTTT. Amino acid sequence: CAISSGGALTGELFF.